This T cell receptor beta chain is drawn from a study of regulatory T cells in long-lasting Graves disease. The time point is: newly diagnosed GD, antithyroid drugs for less than 3 months. TCR sequences were obtained from RNA taken from PBMCs. To make TCR beta libraries, researchers used iRepertoire HTBI primers and Arm-PCR of CDR3 regions. TCRdb processed the multiplex PCR reads anew with MiXCR; each CDR3 protein has one entry. The repertoire holds roughly 220,000 distinct CDR3 sequences, with 15% to 20% as singletons. CDR3 length: 17 amino acids. In germline, CDR1 is SGDLS, CDR2 YYNGEE. V was pared by 0 bases and J by 2 bases, with 7 bases of the junction left unmatched.

Here the sequenced sample was peripheral blood mononuclear cells (PBMCs), taken at new diagnosis, from a patient treated with antithyroid drugs. The chain has TRBV9 and TRBJ2-7; 11 bases line up with TRBD2. The TCR originated in a female donor with Graves disease. CDR3 nucleotide sequence: TGTGCCAGCAGCGTAGAGGGGACTAGCGGTAATCCCTACGAGCAGTACTTC. Residues: CASSVEGTSGNPYEQYF.